This passage covers 7 T cell receptor beta chains from one sample sequenced in a study of blood T cell repertoires in COVID-19. Sequenced by immunoSEQ multiplex PCR; TCRdb stores in-frame clones only, minus some. The repertoire has 130,000 to 150,000 clones, around 82% of them found once; the top ten carry 5.5%. Sequenced: PBMCs or T cells enriched from blood (not recorded which). The receptor source for this set is a man aged 35-49 years with acute COVID-19.

This clone was counted only a few times. The chain uses TRBV30 and TRBJ2-4, with D perhaps matching TRBD1 (5 bases). CDR1 is GTSNPN and CDR2 is SVGIG in the germline V gene (reference sequence). The CDR3 consists of 16 residues. V was cut by 0 bases and J by 6 bases, with 18 bases left in between. CDR3 loop: CAWSVVGVDSRNIQYF. The CDR3, as DNA: TGTGCCTGGAGTGTAGTAGGGGTAGACTCCAGAAACATTCAGTACTTC. Together with reference TRBV30 and TRBJ2-4, the CDR3 gives the full variable domain: SQTIHQWPATLVQPVGSPLSLECTVEGTSNPNLYWYRQAAGRGLQLLFYSVGIGQISSEVPQNLSASRPQDRQFILSSKKLLLSDSGFYLCAWSVVGVDSRNIQYFGAGTRLSVL.

V and J are TRBV7-9 and TRBJ2-7, with D perhaps TRBD1 (5 bases). With 0 bases removed from V and 2 bases from J, the gap between germline ends came to 11 bases. Looked up from germline, CDR1 is SEHNR and CDR2 is FQNEAQ (reference sequence). The CDR3 is made up of 15 amino acids. CDR3 loop: CASSLAGANPYEQYF. The DNA of the CDR3 is TGTGCCAGCAGCTTAGCTGGGGCAAACCCCTACGAGCAGTACTTC.

V gene TRBV4-3 combines with J gene TRBJ1-4; 10 bases fit TRBD1. Trimming cost V 0 bases and J 8 bases; bases outside gene matches: 12. The CDR3 spans 18 residues. The germline gives CDR1 LGHNA, CDR2 YSLEER. CDR3 in amino acids: CASSQDWSGQGGGEKLFF. The CDR3 DNA reads as TGCGCCAGCAGCCAAGATTGGTCAGGACAGGGGGGAGGAGAAAAACTGTTTTTT.

This clone has only a few counts. The chain carries TRBV7-9 and TRBJ2-7; 7 bases fit TRBD1. Germline CDR1 reads SEHNR; CDR2 reads FQNEAQ (reference sequence). This CDR3 contains 13 residues. Trimming cost V 6 bases and J 1 base; bases outside gene matches: 3. The chain's CDR3 is CASRKTGSYEQYF. The CDR3 DNA reads as TGTGCCAGCAGGAAGACAGGGTCCTACGAGCAGTACTTC.

J is TRBJ2-5 and V is TRBV24-1; D is perhaps TRBD2 (5 bases). CDR3 length: 15 residues. The germline V gene encodes CDR1 KGHDR and CDR2 SFDVKD. Trimming cost V 3 bases and J 6 bases, with 16 bases left between them. The chain's CDR3 is CATSDPGEIWKTQYF. Here the CDR3 DNA reads TGTGCCACCAGTGATCCCGGGGAAATCTGGAAGACCCAGTACTTC.

This clone has only a few counts. The chain couples TRBV7-9 to TRBJ1-4; D remains unclear. CDR1 is SEHNR, CDR2 FQNEAQ, per germline (reference sequence). V lost 6 bases and J 8 bases, leaving 25 bases between the germline ends. The CDR3 totals 17 residues. The CDR3, as DNA: TGTGCCAGCAGGACTATCTCTGGCCGCCCCGGGGAGGAAAAACTGTTTTTT. Protein: CASRTISGRPGEEKLFF.

This chain links TRBV13 with TRBJ2-5; 12 nucleotides align to TRBD2. Germline V gene lookup returns CDR1 PRHDT and CDR2 FYEKMQ (reference sequence). This CDR3 comprises 20 residues. Germline trimming cut 4 bases from V and 4 bases from J; bases unmatched to any gene: 19. The CDR3: CASSSIMLAGGPGPRETQYF. The CDR3 region has the DNA TGTGCCAGCAGCTCGATTATGCTAGCGGGGGGGCCAGGTCCAAGAGAGACCCAGTACTTC.